The text below deals with one T cell receptor (beta chain). Its antigen is currently unknown. These data originate in a study of regulatory T cells in long-lasting Graves disease. General study points: The study found TRBV28, TRBJ1-2 and TRBJ2-5 favored in persistent disease.

CDR1 is SEHNR and CDR2 is FQNEAQ in the germline V gene (reference sequence). This CDR3 has 15 amino acids. V was cut by 5 bases and J by 2 bases, with 12 bases left in between. Building the TCR beta libraries relied on iRepertoire HTBI primers, and CDR3 regions underwent Arm-PCR. TCRdb reprocessed the multiplex PCR reads via MiXCR and lists one record per CDR3 protein. The sample records around 500,000 distinct CDR3 sequences, around 21% being singletons. As to time point: persistent/refractory GD, antithyroid drugs over 5 years with positive TRAb. PBMCs were the source of the RNA used for TCR sequencing. Doctors identified Graves' disease using the American Thyroid Association guidelines.

This TCR was sampled from a female donor with Graves disease. Specimen: peripheral blood mononuclear cells (PBMCs), collected when the disease was refractory, from a patient treated with antithyroid drugs. J is TRBJ2-2 and V is TRBV7-9, with D maybe TRBD2 (5 bases). CDR3 nucleotide sequence: TGTGCCAGCAGCCCCCAGGAGGATAACACCGGGGAGCTGTTTTTT. It codes for CASSPQEDNTGELFF.